What follows describes a single T cell receptor beta chain. This record belongs to a study of blood T cell repertoires in COVID-19. Study background: T cells, B-cell-depleted T cells, or PBMCs supplied cDNA or gDNA.

The CDR3 runs to 15 residues. Trimming at V came to 2 bases and at J to 4 bases, leaving 1 base not matched to a gene. Germline V CDR1 and CDR2: MNHEY, SVGEGT. In the authors' workflow: Amplification of reference gene primers was used by the study to estimate nucleated cell counts. Data came from immunoSEQ multiplex PCR; TCRdb stores just in-frame clones and leaves some out. The V and J calls and clone size were taken over from that table, and D and trimming were inferred from the DNA. The sample includes roughly 240,000 clones, approximately 87% seen only once; the top ten take roughly 4.5%. The rearrangement links TRBV6-2 or TRBV6-3 to TRBJ2-1, with 11 bases lining up with TRBD2. The clonotype originates from a man aged 55 to 69 who had recovered from COVID-19. Material: peripheral blood. CDR3: CASSYGTSGYNEQFF. DNA for the CDR3: TGTGCCAGCAGTTACGGGACTAGCGGTTACAATGAGCAGTTCTTC.